This T cell receptor beta chain was retrieved from a study of T cells in localized non-small cell lung cancer. General study results and limits: Uninvolved adjacent lung showed higher T cell clonality than tumor. Heterogeneity remains possible because sequencing was limited to only one tumor region.

On this clone itself: Its antigen is not identified.

Trimming took 1 base from V and 6 from J, leaving 18 bases between them. CDR1 is GTSNPN, CDR2 SVGIG, per germline (reference sequence). The CDR3 has 15 amino acids. Libraries were prepared by immunoSEQ multiplex PCR; TCRdb keeps only in-frame clonotypes and omits some of them. The data hold 45,000 to 55,000 clones, with roughly 90% observed a single time. V is TRBV30 and J is TRBJ1-2, with D unclear. The sequence derives from a male donor aged 60 or over with stage III squamous cell lung carcinoma. Sequencing used peripheral blood, obtained before any cancer treatment. CDR3 sequence reads: CAWSASQFQFDGYTF. The CDR3 nucleotides are TGTGCCTGGAGTGCTTCCCAATTCCAGTTCGATGGCTACACCTTC.